The TCR beta chain under discussion was sequenced for a study of T cells in Graves' hyperthyroidism and ophthalmopathy (dated by TCRdb to between 2019 and 2020). With regard to the full study: Peripheral blood samples were taken at initial diagnosis, before any treatment was given. To identify distinguishing TCR V-J signatures, a discovery cohort of about 95 patients was used, comprising 43 with Graves' ophthalmopathy and roughly 60 with stable Graves' hyperthyroidism. Prospective prediction of ophthalmopathy was tested in an independent validation cohort of under 20 hyperthyroidism patients and 17 patients who later progressed to ophthalmopathy. For training and testing, the 100 or so patients in the discovery cohort were randomly divided in a 7:3 ratio. Thyroid tissue and blood T-cell repertoires from six Graves' hyperthyroidism patients were also compared in the study. After blood sampling, hyperthyroidism patients were treated with methimazole at a starting dose of 30 mg daily, and ophthalmopathy patients were treated with high-dose intravenous methylprednisolone. The paper describes TCR Vbeta CDR3 sequencing of 130 to 150 peripheral blood samples, made up of 43 ophthalmopathy patients, around 78 hyperthyroidism patients and 17 progressor patients. The paper as a whole reports these results and caveats: Most expanded thyroid clonotypes (frequency above 0.001) were also detected in blood, a finding suggesting that blood repertoires may reflect thyroid immune responses. A 13 V-J signature model separated ophthalmopathy from stable hyperthyroidism, with nearly 90% sensitivity and roughly 82% specificity in cross-validation and 80%/75% in testing. In validation, the model predicted progression to ophthalmopathy with around 71% sensitivity and 72% to 85% specificity, a median of about six months before onset. Sample size was not statistically predetermined, and blinding of investigators to group allocation was not performed.

Graves' hyperthyroidism was defined as stable when no progression to ophthalmopathy occurred over 18 months of follow-up. Hyperthyroidism patients were newly diagnosed, with disease duration under 2 months, and aged 18 to 65 years. Exclusion was applied to patients with uncontrolled infections, other autoimmune diseases, pregnancy or lactation. Diagnoses relied on clinical symptoms, serum thyroxine and TRAb, thyroid ultrasound and orbital computed tomography. PBMCs were isolated from about 10 ml of fresh peripheral blood by Ficoll-Paque density gradient centrifugation. Trizol reagent was used to extract total RNA, and RNA quality was then checked on an Agilent 2100 Bioanalyzer. This clonotype appeared a few times. Its antigen is still unknown. This may be a read error: a much more frequent sequence differs by one nucleotide. Reading from cysteine to phenylalanine, the CDR3 counts 14 amino acids. Just CDR3 DNA is preserved here, 42 bases in frame from base 1. The germline V gene (reference sequence) yields MNHEY for CDR1 and SMNVEV for CDR2.

Amplification of TCR beta CDR3 regions was carried out from RNA transcripts. A first-round RT-PCR of the TCR CDR3 used the HTBI primer set with the Qiagen OneStep RT-PCR kit. A second multiplex PCR round built the libraries, followed by size selection and purification. Libraries were sequenced paired-end with 100 bp reads on an Illumina HiSeq2000. Turning to the authors' computational methods: SOAPnuke was used to process the raw data, throwing out any read that contained adapters or uncalled bases, had a mean Phred below 15, or lacked an exact constant-primer or identifier match. High-quality paired reads were merged using COPE v1.2.5, and each unique nucleotide sequence was defined as a clonotype. Clonotypes were aligned to IMGT TRBV, TRBD and TRBJ reference segments using MiTCR v1.1. The analysis was restricted to V-J combinations with a frequency above 0.0001, which together covered approximately 99% of the repertoires. The TCS score was defined as F50 (clonal expansion) divided by E x V (chaos), with BLOSUM62-based TCRdist calculated between CDR3 peptides within each V-J. Welch's t-statistics and random forest reduced some 510 V-J features to roughly 13, which were used in a naive Bayes classifier (R e1071). Using fastp at Q25 and MiXCR, TCRdb reprocessed the public reads and kept productive beta chains. Each entry is one CDR3 protein sequence, shown with its most common DNA and genes. It is TCRdb's table, rather than the study itself, that gives the V and J calls and clone size. The sample profile shows fewer than 600,000 distinct CDR3 sequences; approximately 15% of them were found once. In total, the top ten clones hold around a sixth of the sample.

The rearrangement combines TRBV27 with TRBJ1-2; 9 junctional bases match TRBD1. The receptor was derived from a woman under 30 with Graves' hyperthyroidism. The specimen sequenced was blood. The bases are TGTGCCGGCAGTTCTACAGGGGGCGACTATGGCTACACCTTC. It encodes CAGSSTGGDYGYTF.